One and the same sample provided the 13 T cell receptor beta chains below, sequenced in a study of cytomegalovirus exposure and HLA in healthy donors. Researchers ran the PCR with 60 Vbeta and 13 Jbeta primers. Sequencing was performed with immunoSEQ multiplex PCR; in TCRdb, only in-frame clones are kept and a portion is missing. The sample lists about 190,000 clones; 75% to 90% were seen once. The specimen was PBMCs. Receptors were obtained from a man aged 25-45 years in good health and CMV-seronegative.

The gene calls are TRBV7-8 and TRBJ2-3; 8 bases are a match to TRBD2. This CDR3 is built from 16 residues. Germline trimming cut 5 bases from V and 3 bases from J; bases unmatched to any gene: 10. Looked up from germline, CDR1 is SGHVS and CDR2 is FQNEAQ. CDR3 sequence (DNA): TGTGCCAGCAGCCCCGAGGGTAGCGGGACTACAGATACGCAGTATTTT. Its protein product is CASSPEGSGTTDTQYF.

The chain has TRBV6-1 and TRBJ2-6, with D tentatively TRBD2 (5 bases). Trimming pared 3 bases from V and 4 bases from J, leaving 7 bases between. There are 14 residues in the CDR3. Germline V gene sequence: CDR1 MNHNS, CDR2 SASEGT. DNA of the CDR3: TGTGCCAGCAGTGACACGGGGGGGGCCAACGTCCTGACTTTC. This translates into CASSDTGGANVLTF.

J is TRBJ1-1 and V is TRBV18; no definite D call. Trimming took 1 base from V and 1 from J, leaving 16 bases between them. CDR3 length: 17 amino acids. Looked up from germline, CDR1 is KGHSH and CDR2 is LQKENI. Here the CDR3 reads CASSPRLLQGGNTEAFF. As DNA, the CDR3 is TGTGCCAGCTCACCACGTCTGTTACAAGGCGGGAACACTGAAGCTTTCTTT.

This rearrangement joins TRBV6-6 to TRBJ1-5; 8 positions match TRBD1. Germline V gene data show CDR1 as MNHNY and CDR2 as SVGAGI (reference sequence). This CDR3 region has 15 residues. The V segment lost 2 bases and the J segment 7 bases; nucleotides outside the gene matches: 7. In nucleotides, the CDR3 is TGTGCCAGCAGTTACGGGGACAGGAGGACCCAGCCCCAGCATTTT. Protein product: CASSYGDRRTQPQHF.

The gene calls are TRBV29-1 and TRBJ2-2; TRBD2 is a possible D gene (5 bases). The CDR3 extends over 13 amino acids. CDR1 and CDR2 (germline): SQVTM, ANQGSEA. V dropped 7 bases and J dropped 6 bases, with 15 bases sitting between them. For the CDR3, the DNA is TGCAGCGCCAACATTCGGGGTCCCGGGGAGCTGTTTTTT. It codes for CSANIRGPGELFF.

The chain's CDR3 is CASSEGGTGNTIYF. DNA of the CDR3: TGTGCCAGCTCGGAAGGGGGAACTGGAAACACCATATATTTT. The V call is TRBV18, the J call TRBJ1-3, with D tentatively TRBD1 (6 bases). CDR1 and CDR2 from the germline V gene are KGHSH and LQKENI. The V end was cut by 6 bases, the J end by 2 bases, with 11 bases between. This CDR3 spans 14 amino acids.

The count of this clone is one. In DNA, the CDR3 is TGTGCCACCAGCAGGGCCCCCTTGAGAACGGGAAACAATGAGCAGTTCTTC. This codes for CATSRAPLRTGNNEQFF. This chain joins TRBV15 and TRBJ2-1, with D perhaps TRBD2 (5 bases). With 3 bases removed from V and 5 bases from J, the gap between germline ends came to 20 bases. The CDR3 sequence is 17 residues long. Germline V gene data show CDR1 as LNHNV and CDR2 as YYDKDF (reference sequence).

This chain joins TRBV5-4 and TRBJ2-1, with 11 bases lining up with TRBD2. V lost 4 bases and J lost 7; bases outside the gene matches: 7. The CDR3 loop spans 15 amino acids. Germline V CDR1 and CDR2: SGHNT, YYREEE (reference sequence). CDR3: CASSLKSSGRNEQFF. CDR3 bases: TGTGCCAGCAGCCTAAAATCTAGCGGGAGGAATGAGCAGTTCTTC.

This clone was detected only once. This chain links TRBV25-1 with TRBJ2-3; TRBD2 matches 7 bases. The CDR3 contains 14 residues. Trimming cost V 5 bases and J 2 bases; bases outside gene matches: 4. Per germline, CDR1 MGHDK and CDR2 SYGVNS. CDR3 sequence reads: CASSFLADTDTQYF. DNA of the CDR3: TGTGCCAGCAGTTTCCTAGCGGACACAGATACGCAGTATTTT.

This chain links TRBV4-1 with TRBJ2-5; 12 bases agree with TRBD2. Germline V CDR1 and CDR2: MGHRA, YSYEKL. The CDR3 extends over 17 amino acids. The V gene end was trimmed by 0 bases and the J gene end by 11 bases; junction bases not matched to a gene: 13. CDR3 DNA sequence: TGCGCCAGCAGCCAAGAGAGCGCTAGCGGGGGGGCCTTGAGTCAGTACTTC. Translating gives CASSQESASGGALSQYF.

This clone was recorded only once. The chain employs TRBV10-3 and TRBJ1-2; D gene unclear. CDR3 length: 15 residues. With 5 bases removed from V and 4 bases from J, the gap between germline ends came to 17 bases. From germline, CDR1 is ENHRY and CDR2 SYGVKD. The CDR3 DNA follows: TGTGCCATCAGTATTGCGGAGGGTATGGGCTATGGCTACACCTTC. Translation: CAISIAEGMGYGYTF.

The rearrangement links TRBV7-9 to TRBJ2-3; no firm D call. Trimming took off 7 bases at V and 0 bases at J, with 11 bases between the two ends. The CDR3 sequence is 14 residues long. Germline-derived CDR1 and CDR2 are SEHNR and FQNEAQ (reference sequence). The CDR3 loop is CASTPGSSTDTQYF. CDR3 DNA sequence: TGTGCCAGCACTCCAGGATCTAGCACAGATACGCAGTATTTT.

CDR3 nucleotides: TGTGCCAGCAGCGTACCGGGACAGGGATCTCGGGCTTTCTTT. The encoded protein is CASSVPGQGSRAFF. The J gene is TRBJ1-1, the V gene TRBV6-1; 9 bases map to TRBD1. V shed 6 bases, J shed 11 bases, and the junction held 13 bases outside the gene matches. The CDR3 extends over 14 amino acids. Germline lookup yields CDR1 MNHNS and CDR2 SASEGT.